These 23 T cell receptor beta chains were all obtained from the same sample, sequenced in a study of pediatric ulcerative colitis. The data were produced by immunoSEQ multiplex PCR, yet TCRdb's version contains in-frame clones alone and is incomplete. The sample lists some 57,000 clones, more than 75% seen once, with approximately 1.5% in the top ten. Sequenced sample: blood. The receptors shown here come from a boy under 18 who was a control in a study of pediatric ulcerative colitis.

This clone occurred once. The genes are TRBV19 and TRBJ2-7; tentatively, D is TRBD1 (6 bases). Germline values: CDR1 LNHDA, CDR2 SQIVND (reference sequence). The V and J ends lost 1 base and 3 bases respectively, with 7 bases between them. This CDR3 has 13 residues. The CDR3 nucleotides are TGTGCCAGTAGTATAGTCAGGGGCTACGAGCAGTACTTC. Residues: CASSIVRGYEQYF. The full variable domain, rest sourced from reference TRBV19 and TRBJ2-7, is DGGITQSPKYLFRKEGQNVTLSCEQNLNHDAMYWYRQDPGQGLRLIYYSQIVNDFQKGDIAEGYSVSREKKESFPLTVTSAQKNPTAFYLCASSIVRGYEQYFGPGTRLTVT.

The chain carries TRBV25-1 and TRBJ2-5; no clear D gene. Trimming removed 2 bases from V and 3 bases from J, with 4 bases in between. The CDR3 runs to 12 residues. CDR1 is MGHDK, CDR2 SYGVNS, per germline. CDR3 sequence reads: CASSEQKETQYF. CDR3 sequence (DNA): TGTGCCAGCAGTGAACAGAAAGAGACCCAGTACTTC.

The chain is built from TRBV6-1 and TRBJ1-2; D is undetermined. The ends were cut back, 1 base at V and 4 bases at J, with 10 bases in the middle. The CDR3 has 14 residues. Germline V CDR1 and CDR2: MNHNS, SASEGT. CDR3 nucleotide sequence: TGTGCCAGCAGTGAAGTTTACGCTCCCTATGGCTACACCTTC. This sequence encodes CASSEVYAPYGYTF.

This clone was seen a single time. The chain couples TRBV6-4 to TRBJ2-3; 9 nucleotides match TRBD2. V trimming: 4 bases; J trimming: 2 bases; junction bases outside the gene matches: 1. From germline, CDR1 is MRHNA and CDR2 SNTAGT. The CDR3 covers 14 residues. CDR3 loop: CASSGGGATDTQYF. The CDR3 DNA reads TGTGCCAGCAGTGGCGGGGGGGCCACAGATACGCAGTATTTT.

The V gene is TRBV18, the J gene TRBJ1-2; a possible D gene is TRBD1 (5 bases). The germline CDR1 and CDR2 sequences are KGHSH and LQKENI. CDR3 length: 13 residues. Trimming removed 6 bases from V and 5 bases from J, with 13 bases in between. The CDR3 loop is CASSPFRDYGYTF. The CDR3 coding sequence is TGTGCCAGCTCTCCGTTCAGGGATTATGGCTACACCTTC. Looking up the rest from reference TRBV18 and TRBJ1-2 gives the full variable domain: NAGVMQNPRHLVRRRGQEARLRCSPMKGHSHVYWYRQLPEEGLKFMVYLQKENIIDESGMPKERFSAEFPKEGPSILRIQQVVRGDSAAYFCASSPFRDYGYTFGSGTRLTVV.

The chain has TRBV11-3 and TRBJ2-1; D may be TRBD1 (5 bases). The CDR3 contains 16 residues. Trimming pared 5 bases from V and 2 bases from J, leaving 16 bases between. Germline lookup yields CDR1 SGHNT and CDR2 YENEEA. The chain's CDR3 is CASSPRSGPAYNEQFF. CDR3 nucleotide sequence: TGTGCCAGCAGCCCGCGGTCAGGGCCAGCCTACAATGAGCAGTTCTTC.

The rearrangement uses TRBV10-1 and TRBJ1-5; TRBD1 might be the D (5 bases). The CDR3 covers 15 residues. Trimming removed 1 base from V and 4 bases from J, with 11 bases in between. The germline gives CDR1 WNHNN, CDR2 SYGVQD (reference sequence). This chain's CDR3 is CASSEWGIGNQPQHF. DNA of the CDR3: TGCGCCAGCAGTGAGTGGGGGATTGGTAATCAGCCCCAGCATTTT.

The rearrangement joins TRBV6-6 to TRBJ1-5, with D hard to call. Germline V gives CDR1 MNHNY, CDR2 SVGAGI (reference sequence). The CDR3 is made up of 14 amino acids. The ends were cut back, 2 bases at V and 7 bases at J, with 12 bases in the middle. Here the CDR3 reads CASSYTDLRQPQHF. The DNA of the CDR3 is TGTGCCAGCAGTTACACGGATCTCCGGCAGCCCCAGCATTTT.

The chain couples TRBV6-5 to TRBJ1-2, with D possibly TRBD1 on 5 matching bases. Germline CDR1 and CDR2: MNHEY and SVGAGI. The CDR3 covers 14 residues. V lost 6 bases and J 0 bases, leaving 11 bases between the germline ends. This CDR3 reads CASRQDQPNYGYTF. In DNA, the CDR3 is TGTGCCAGCAGACAGGACCAACCTAACTATGGCTACACCTTC.

This clone was counted only a few times. The V call is TRBV30, the J call TRBJ1-6; the D is unclear. Germline V gene sequence: CDR1 GTSNPN, CDR2 SVGIG (reference sequence). The V end was cut by 4 bases, the J end by 9 bases, with 13 bases between. This CDR3 is 13 amino acids long. Here the CDR3 DNA reads TGTGCCTGGATGAGTTTACGGAGTTCACCCCTCCACTTT. As protein: CAWMSLRSSPLHF.

The chain carries TRBV7-2 and TRBJ2-1; perhaps D is TRBD1 or TRBD2 (5 bases each). Germline-derived CDR1 and CDR2 are SGHTA and FQGNSA. Trimming cost V 5 bases and J 7 bases, with 21 bases left between them. The CDR3 is 16 residues long. CDR3 region: CASSEYGPGTGNEQFF. DNA for the CDR3: TGTGCCAGCAGCGAATATGGCCCAGGGACGGGGAATGAGCAGTTCTTC.

This clone appeared a single time. The CDR3 region has the DNA TGTGCCAGCAGTTGGGGCGGCCTGAACACTGAAGCTTTCTTT. Translating it yields CASSWGGLNTEAFF. This sequence joins TRBV27 and TRBJ1-1, with D perhaps matching TRBD1 (5 bases). This CDR3 is 14 amino acids long. The germline CDR1 and CDR2 sequences are MNHEY and SMNVEV (reference sequence). V gave up 4 bases and J gave up 0 bases, with 9 bases separating them.

This chain uses TRBV2 with TRBJ2-1, with TRBD2 identical over 11 bases. Germline CDR1 and CDR2: SNHLY and FYNNEI. CDR3 length: 17 amino acids. J was trimmed by 4 bases and V by 6 bases; bases with no gene match: 11. The CDR3 region is CASRPYSGTSGYNEQFF. As DNA, the CDR3 is TGTGCCAGCAGGCCCTACTCCGGGACTAGCGGTTACAATGAGCAGTTCTTC.

V gene TRBV7-9 combines with J gene TRBJ1-2, with 7 bases aligning to TRBD1. The ends lost 7 bases at V and 8 bases at J; junction bases unmatched: 10. The length of the CDR3 is 13 residues. Germline V CDR1 and CDR2: SEHNR, FQNEAQ (reference sequence). CDR3 amino acids: CASTVLGQAGYTF. CDR3 coding DNA: TGTGCCAGCACCGTACTCGGACAGGCAGGCTACACCTTC.

This rearrangement joins TRBV7-8 to TRBJ1-1; 8 bases are shared with TRBD1. V was clipped by 5 bases and J by 4 bases; unmatched bases: 3. Germline lookup yields CDR1 SGHVS and CDR2 FQNEAQ. CDR3 size: 13 residues. The CDR3 here is CASSLDRATEAFF. In DNA form, the CDR3 reads TGTGCCAGCAGCCTGGACAGGGCCACTGAAGCTTTCTTT.

The chain joins TRBV18 to TRBJ2-7; D may be TRBD1 (5 bases). This CDR3 region has 14 residues. Trimming left V 1 base short and J 3 bases short, with 10 bases between. Germline CDR1 and CDR2: KGHSH and LQKENI. CDR3 nucleotide sequence: TGTGCCAGCTCACCACGGCAGGGAAGCTACGAGCAGTACTTC. Translated: CASSPRQGSYEQYF.

V gene TRBV11-2 combines with J gene TRBJ2-1; perhaps D is TRBD1 or TRBD2 (5 bases each). CDR1 SGHAT and CDR2 FQNNGV come from the germline V gene. The V and J ends lost 0 bases and 7 bases respectively, with 10 bases between them. This CDR3 comprises 14 residues. CDR3 coding DNA: TGTGCCAGCAGCTTAGACCGTGAGGGGAATGAGCAGTTCTTC. As protein: CASSLDREGNEQFF.

This clone was seen a single time. The chain combines TRBV7-8 with TRBJ2-7, with 9 bases fitting TRBD1. Germline lookup yields CDR1 SGHVS and CDR2 FQNEAQ. After removal of 5 bases from V and 3 bases from J, the junction contained 11 bases not matched to a gene. The CDR3 has 16 residues. CDR3 bases: TGTGCCAGCAGCCCTAGGTCGACAGGGGGAGGCTACGAGCAGTACTTC. This sequence encodes CASSPRSTGGGYEQYF.

The chain carries TRBV5-4 and TRBJ1-1; a weak D match, TRBD1 (5 bases). CDR1 is SGHNT and CDR2 is YYREEE in the germline V gene (reference sequence). Trimming cost V 1 base and J 1 base, with 11 bases left between them. This CDR3 region has 15 residues. The CDR3 DNA is TGTGCCAGCAGCTTGTTGAGCAGGGCGAACACTGAAGCTTTCTTT. It specifies CASSLLSRANTEAFF.

This chain uses TRBV6-1 with TRBJ2-6; tentative D call: TRBD2 (5 bases). In germline, CDR1 is MNHNS, CDR2 SASEGT. V gave up 6 bases and J gave up 2 bases, with 11 bases separating them. The CDR3 runs 15 residues. CDR3 sequence reads: CASSPGEPGANVLTF. DNA for the CDR3: TGTGCCAGCAGCCCCGGGGAACCTGGGGCCAACGTCCTGACTTTC.

This clone was detected once. V usage is TRBV28 and J usage is TRBJ1-1; D gene uncertain. Germline V CDR1 and CDR2: MDHEN, SYDVKM. This CDR3 is built from 13 residues. V was shortened by 2 bases and J by 2 bases, with 6 bases between the two germline ends. CDR3 residues: CASSLGQNTEAFF. CDR3 DNA sequence: TGTGCCAGCAGTTTAGGTCAAAACACTGAAGCTTTCTTT.

The J gene is TRBJ2-5, the V gene TRBV7-9, with a weak D call TRBD2 (7 bases). CDR1 is SEHNR, CDR2 FQNEAQ, per germline (reference sequence). The CDR3 has 16 residues. V was cut by 1 base and J by 0 bases, with 12 bases left in between. CDR3 nucleotides: TGTGCCAGCAGCTTAGACGGGGGGCCGAACCAAGAGACCCAGTACTTC. As protein: CASSLDGGPNQETQYF.

This clone was seen only once. The chain employs TRBV7-9 and TRBJ2-3, with D possibly matching TRBD2 (5 bases). The V and J ends lost 5 bases and 3 bases respectively, with 15 bases between them. The germline V gene has CDR1 SEHNR and CDR2 FQNEAQ (reference sequence). The CDR3 is made up of 15 amino acids. CDR3 loop: CASSHNEGWTDTQYF. The CDR3 region has the DNA TGTGCCAGCAGCCATAACGAGGGTTGGACAGATACGCAGTATTTT.